These 7 T cell receptor beta chains share one sample of origin, sequenced in a study of PD-1 blockade in classical Hodgkin lymphoma. The time point was: cycle 4 day 1 (C4D1), after less than seven weeks of nivolumab. Brentuximab vedotin exposure varied among the patients, all of whom had relapsed after autologous stem cell transplantation. Method: immunoSEQ multiplex PCR; TCRdb's copy keeps in-frame clones and lacks some. Found here are about 20,000 clones, 70% to 85% of them singletons; the top ten hold around 40%. Here the sequenced sample was peripheral blood mononuclear cells (PBMCs), taken before the fourth cycle of nivolumab. Source of these receptors: a human donor with classical Hodgkin lymphoma.

This CDR3 is CASSLTRTGELFF. CDR3 in DNA: TGTGCCAGCAGTTTGACCCGGACCGGGGAGCTGTTTTTT. V and J are TRBV27 and TRBJ2-2; D gene ambiguous. The CDR3 runs 13 residues. The V and J ends lost 3 bases and 5 bases respectively, with 7 bases between them. CDR1 MNHEY and CDR2 SMNVEV come from the germline V gene (reference sequence).

The chain has TRBV4-3 and TRBJ2-2; D not certain. CDR1 is LGHNA and CDR2 is YSLEER in the germline V gene. The CDR3 totals 12 residues. V lost 4 bases and J lost 4, with 4 bases in between. DNA of the CDR3: TGCGCCAGCAGCCCACCCACCGGGGAGCTGTTTTTT. Translating gives CASSPPTGELFF.

This rearrangement joins TRBV27 to TRBJ2-7, with 8 bases that match TRBD1. The germline CDR1 and CDR2 sequences are MNHEY and SMNVEV (reference sequence). This CDR3 spans 16 amino acids. Trimming cost V 3 bases and J 2 bases; bases outside gene matches: 9. CDR3 residues: CASSFSSTGEPYEQYF. For the CDR3, the DNA is TGTGCCAGCAGTTTTTCTTCGACAGGGGAGCCCTACGAGCAGTACTTC.

The rearrangement uses TRBV10-1 and TRBJ1-1; TRBD1 is a possible D gene (5 bases). The CDR3 consists of 13 residues. Germline V gene sequence: CDR1 WNHNN, CDR2 SYGVQD (reference sequence). V shed 4 bases and J shed 1 base, with 7 bases lying between them. The CDR3 here is CASSGRANTEAFF. DNA of the CDR3: TGCGCCAGCAGTGGCAGGGCGAACACTGAAGCTTTCTTT.

The chain employs TRBV10-2 and TRBJ1-6; D remains ambiguous. The CDR3 has 15 residues. V was trimmed by 3 bases and J by 6 bases, leaving 12 bases between them. The germline CDR1 and CDR2 sequences are WSHSY and SAAADI. This chain's CDR3 is CASSDGTVPNSPLHF. The CDR3 nucleotides are TGCGCCAGCAGTGACGGAACAGTACCTAATTCACCCCTCCACTTT.

This clone appeared once. The chain carries TRBV6-5 and TRBJ1-1; D remains ambiguous. The ends were cut back, 9 bases at V and 1 base at J, with 18 bases in the middle. From germline, CDR1 is MNHEY and CDR2 SVGAGI. The CDR3 contains 15 residues. The CDR3 loop is CASRNDGKGNTEAFF. The CDR3 DNA follows: TGTGCCAGTCGGAATGACGGAAAGGGGAACACTGAAGCTTTCTTT.

The CDR3 region has the DNA TGTGCCAGCAGCTCAAGGACTAGCAGGGGGACCGGGGAGCTGTTTTTT. It translates to CASSSRTSRGTGELFF. The gene calls are TRBV7-6 and TRBJ2-2; a weak D match, TRBD2 (8 bases). Trimming left V 4 bases short and J 5 bases short, with 17 bases between. Germline V gives CDR1 SGHVS, CDR2 FNYEAQ. This CDR3 is built from 16 residues. Full variable domain (remainder filled in from reference TRBV7-6 and TRBJ2-2): GAGVSQSPRYKVTKRGQDVALRCDPISGHVSLYWYRQALGQGPEFLTYFNYEAQQDKSGLPNDRFSAERPEGSISTLTIQRTEQRDSAMYRCASSSRTSRGTGELFFGEGSRLTVL.